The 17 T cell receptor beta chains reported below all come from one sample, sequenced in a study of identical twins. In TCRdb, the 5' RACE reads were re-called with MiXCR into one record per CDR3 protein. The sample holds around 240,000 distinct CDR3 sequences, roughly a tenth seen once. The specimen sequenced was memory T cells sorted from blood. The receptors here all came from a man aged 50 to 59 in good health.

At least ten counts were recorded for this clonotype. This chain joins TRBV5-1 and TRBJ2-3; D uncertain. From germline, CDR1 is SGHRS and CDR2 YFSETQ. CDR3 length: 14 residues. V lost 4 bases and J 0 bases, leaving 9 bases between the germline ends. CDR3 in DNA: TGCGCCAGCAGCCCTAGGTCTAGCACAGATACGCAGTATTTT. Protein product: CASSPRSSTDTQYF.

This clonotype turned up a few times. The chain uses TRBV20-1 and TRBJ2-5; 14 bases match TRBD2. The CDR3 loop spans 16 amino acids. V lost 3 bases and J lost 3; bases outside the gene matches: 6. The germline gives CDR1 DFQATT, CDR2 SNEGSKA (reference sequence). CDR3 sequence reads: CSARGTSGGQKETQYF. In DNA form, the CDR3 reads TGCAGTGCTAGGGGGACTAGCGGGGGTCAAAAAGAGACCCAGTACTTC.

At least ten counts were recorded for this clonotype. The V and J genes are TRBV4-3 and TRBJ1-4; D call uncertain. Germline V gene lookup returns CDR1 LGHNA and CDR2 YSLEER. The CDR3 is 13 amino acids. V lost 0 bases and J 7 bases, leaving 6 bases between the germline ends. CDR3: CASSQDWGEKLFF. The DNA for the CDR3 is TGCGCCAGCAGCCAAGATTGGGGTGAAAAACTGTTTTTT.

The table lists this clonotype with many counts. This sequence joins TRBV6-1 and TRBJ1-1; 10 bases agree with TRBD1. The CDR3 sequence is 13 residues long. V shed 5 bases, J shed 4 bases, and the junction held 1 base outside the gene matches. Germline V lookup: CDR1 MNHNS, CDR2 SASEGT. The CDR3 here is CASSRDRGTEAFF. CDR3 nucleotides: TGTGCCAGCAGTCGGGACAGGGGCACTGAAGCTTTCTTT.

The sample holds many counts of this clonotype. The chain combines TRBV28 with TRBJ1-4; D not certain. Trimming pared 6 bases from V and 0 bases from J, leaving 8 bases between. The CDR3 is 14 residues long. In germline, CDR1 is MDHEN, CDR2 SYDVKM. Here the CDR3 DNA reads TGTGCCAGCAGCGAACGGACAACTAATGAAAAACTGTTTTTT. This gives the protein CASSERTTNEKLFF.

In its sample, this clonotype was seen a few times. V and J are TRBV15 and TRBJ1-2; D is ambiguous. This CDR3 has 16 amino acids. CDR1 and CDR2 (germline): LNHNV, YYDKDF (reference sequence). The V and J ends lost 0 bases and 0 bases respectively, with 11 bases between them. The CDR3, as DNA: TGTGCCACCAGCAGAGATCTGGCTAAACCTAACTATGGCTACACCTTC. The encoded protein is CATSRDLAKPNYGYTF. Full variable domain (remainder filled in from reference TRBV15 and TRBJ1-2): DAMVIQNPRYQVTQFGKPVTLSCSQTLNHNVMYWYQQKSSQAPKLLFHYYDKDFNNEADTPDNFQSRRPNTSFCFLDIRSPGLGDTAMYLCATSRDLAKPNYGYTFGSGTRLTVV.

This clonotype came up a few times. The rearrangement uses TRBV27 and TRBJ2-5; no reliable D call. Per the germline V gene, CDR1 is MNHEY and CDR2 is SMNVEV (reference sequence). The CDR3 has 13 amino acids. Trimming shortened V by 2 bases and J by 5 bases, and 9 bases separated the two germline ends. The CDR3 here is CASSLGYSETQYF. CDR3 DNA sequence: TGTGCCAGCAGTTTAGGCTATTCGGAGACCCAGTACTTC.

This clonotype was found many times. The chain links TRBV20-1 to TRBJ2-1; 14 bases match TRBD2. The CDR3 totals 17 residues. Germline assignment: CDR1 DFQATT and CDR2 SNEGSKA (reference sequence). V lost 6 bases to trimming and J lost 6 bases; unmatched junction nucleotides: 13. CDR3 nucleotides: TGCAGTGCCGCCGGGACTAGCGGGAGACGAGGGGTCAATGAGCAGTTCTTC. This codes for CSAAGTSGRRGVNEQFF.

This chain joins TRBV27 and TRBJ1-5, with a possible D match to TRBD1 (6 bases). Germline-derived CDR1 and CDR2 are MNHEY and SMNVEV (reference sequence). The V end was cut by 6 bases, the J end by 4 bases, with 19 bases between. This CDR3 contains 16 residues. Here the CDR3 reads CASRPEGGRGNQPQHF. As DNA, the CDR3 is TGTGCCAGCAGACCGGAGGGGGGACGGGGAAATCAGCCCCAGCATTTT.

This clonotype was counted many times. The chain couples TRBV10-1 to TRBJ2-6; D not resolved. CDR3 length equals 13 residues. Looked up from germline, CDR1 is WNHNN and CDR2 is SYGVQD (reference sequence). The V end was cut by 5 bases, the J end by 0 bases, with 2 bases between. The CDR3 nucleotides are TGCGCCAGCAGTTTCTCTGGGGCCAACGTCCTGACTTTC. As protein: CASSFSGANVLTF.

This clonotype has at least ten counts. CDR3 in DNA: TGTGCCACCAGTGATCCAGACTCGGGAGTGGGGGCCTACAATGAGCAGTTCTTC. This sequence encodes CATSDPDSGVGAYNEQFF. This chain uses TRBV24-1 with TRBJ2-1; maybe TRBD2 (6 bases). Trimming took 3 bases from V and 2 from J, leaving 19 bases between them. CDR3 size: 18 residues. From germline, CDR1 is KGHDR and CDR2 SFDVKD.

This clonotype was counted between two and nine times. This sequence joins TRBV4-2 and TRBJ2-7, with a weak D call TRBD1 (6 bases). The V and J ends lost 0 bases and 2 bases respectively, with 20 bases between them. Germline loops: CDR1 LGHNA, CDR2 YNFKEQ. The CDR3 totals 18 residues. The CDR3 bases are TGTGCCAGCAGCCAAGACCTCCTAAGACAGGTCACGGCCTACGAGCAGTACTTC. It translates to CASSQDLLRQVTAYEQYF.

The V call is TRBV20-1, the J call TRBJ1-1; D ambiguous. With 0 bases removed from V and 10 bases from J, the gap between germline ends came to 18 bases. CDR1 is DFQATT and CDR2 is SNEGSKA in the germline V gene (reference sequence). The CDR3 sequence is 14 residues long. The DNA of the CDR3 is TGCAGTGCTAGAGATTTTCGCAAATCGAAGGGAGCTTTCTTT. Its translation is CSARDFRKSKGAFF.

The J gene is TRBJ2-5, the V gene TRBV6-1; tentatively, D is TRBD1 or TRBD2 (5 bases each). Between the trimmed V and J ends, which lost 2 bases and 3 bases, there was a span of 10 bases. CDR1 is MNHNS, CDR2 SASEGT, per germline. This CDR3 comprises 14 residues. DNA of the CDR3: TGTGCCAGCAGTGAAAGGGACGCCGAAGAGACCCAGTACTTC. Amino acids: CASSERDAEETQYF.

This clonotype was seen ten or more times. The CDR3 DNA sequence: TGCAGCGTGGATCTGGGGACAGGGCGGGTCGAGCAGTACTTC. Encoded protein: CSVDLGTGRVEQYF. This sequence joins TRBV29-1 and TRBJ2-7; 9 bases match TRBD1. This CDR3 contains 14 residues. With 6 bases clipped from V and 6 bases from J, the junction kept 12 bases outside the gene matches. Germline CDR1 SQVTM, CDR2 ANQGSEA.

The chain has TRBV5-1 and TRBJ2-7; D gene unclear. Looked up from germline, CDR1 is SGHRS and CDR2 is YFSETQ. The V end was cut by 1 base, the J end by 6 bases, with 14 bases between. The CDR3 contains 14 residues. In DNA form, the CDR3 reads TGCGCCAGCAGCTTGCAGTACGCGCGTGGCGAGCAGTACTTC. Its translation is CASSLQYARGEQYF.

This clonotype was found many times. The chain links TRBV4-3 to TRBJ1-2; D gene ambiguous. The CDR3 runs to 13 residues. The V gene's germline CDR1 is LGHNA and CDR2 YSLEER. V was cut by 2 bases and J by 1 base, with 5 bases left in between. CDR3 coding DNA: TGCGCCAGCAGCCAACGGTTTAACTATGGCTACACCTTC. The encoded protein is CASSQRFNYGYTF.